Below are 28 T cell receptor beta chains sequenced from a single sample in a study of T cell repertoires in cytomegalovirus infection. Using its own MiXCR run on the reads, TCRdb lists one record per CDR3 protein. Of about 300,000 distinct CDR3 sequences in the sample, 9.6% were seen once. Sequences were obtained from PBMCs. The receptors originated from a human donor in good health (CMV status not recorded). Some clones in this sample may be carry-over from other donors' samples.

This clonotype has more than one count but fewer than ten. This chain joins TRBV29-1 and TRBJ2-1, with D possibly TRBD1 on 6 matching bases. The CDR3 totals 15 residues. Deletions cut 7 bases from V and 1 base from J, with 17 bases between. Germline values: CDR1 SQVTM, CDR2 ANQGSEA. The CDR3 loop reads CSGTGKAASYNEQFF. The DNA of the CDR3 is TGCAGCGGCACAGGGAAGGCCGCGTCCTACAATGAGCAGTTCTTC.

At least ten counts were recorded for this clonotype. The chain joins TRBV29-1 to TRBJ2-1; possibly TRBD1 or TRBD2 for D (5 bases each). The CDR3 runs 13 residues. Trimming stripped 7 bases from V and 2 bases from J, with 12 bases between. From germline, CDR1 is SQVTM and CDR2 ANQGSEA. The CDR3 bases are TGCAGCGCGGGACCAAAACCCTACAATGAGCAGTTCTTC. As protein: CSAGPKPYNEQFF.

The rearrangement links TRBV5-4 to TRBJ2-5, with 12 bases fitting TRBD2. Germline CDR1 reads SGHNT; CDR2 reads YYREEE (reference sequence). The CDR3 consists of 15 residues. Germline trimming cut 3 bases from V and 5 bases from J; bases unmatched to any gene: 5. This CDR3 reads CASSSGLAGTETQYF. CDR3 in DNA: TGTGCCAGCAGCTCAGGACTAGCGGGGACGGAGACCCAGTACTTC.

This clonotype occurred many times. The chain combines TRBV20-1 with TRBJ2-3; D may be TRBD1 or TRBD2 (5 bases each). The germline CDR1 and CDR2 sequences are DFQATT and SNEGSKA (reference sequence). The CDR3 is 15 amino acids. The ends were cut back, 5 bases at V and 0 bases at J, with 15 bases in the middle. The CDR3 DNA reads as TGCAGTGCTCTACCGGGACGGCTAAGCACAGATACGCAGTATTTT. It specifies CSALPGRLSTDTQYF.

This clonotype was detected many times. J is TRBJ2-7 and V is TRBV2; 8 bases line up with TRBD1. This CDR3 is 12 amino acids long. V shed 6 bases and J 3 bases; nucleotides not matched to a gene: 1. CDR1 and CDR2 from the germline V gene are SNHLY and FYNNEI. The CDR3 bases are TGTGCCAGCAGAGGACAGGGCTACGAGCAGTACGTC. Its protein is CASRGQGYEQYV.

The CDR3 DNA is TGTGCCAGCAGCCCGTTGGGGCAGTCTCCGGCTGAAGCTTTCTTT. Translated, it gives CASSPLGQSPAEAFF. This chain connects TRBV11-3 to TRBJ1-1; D may be TRBD1 (5 bases). This CDR3 contains 15 residues. Germline CDR1 and CDR2: SGHNT and YENEEA. V was trimmed by 5 bases and J by 6 bases, leaving 19 bases between them.

The chain links TRBV29-1 to TRBJ1-2; TRBD1 aligns across 7 bases. Germline V gene lookup returns CDR1 SQVTM and CDR2 ANQGSEA. J was trimmed by 7 bases and V by 4 bases; bases with no gene match: 9. The CDR3 has 13 residues. CDR3 protein: CSVAEQGYSGYTF. CDR3 sequence (DNA): TGCAGCGTTGCTGAACAGGGGTATTCTGGCTACACCTTC.

This clonotype was seen ten or more times. The rearrangement links TRBV6-1 to TRBJ2-7; 7 bases are shared with TRBD2. This CDR3 is built from 13 residues. After removal of 8 bases from V and 7 bases from J, the junction contained 11 bases not matched to a gene. Germline CDR1 and CDR2: MNHNS and SASEGT. CDR3 bases: TGTGCCAGCGGGGGGGGGGTCGGAGGGGAGCAGTACGTC. Its translation is CASGGGVGGEQYV.

In its sample, this clonotype was seen a few times. The V gene is TRBV28, the J gene TRBJ2-2; TRBD1 matches 7 bases. The CDR3 spans 14 residues. Germline V CDR1 and CDR2: MDHEN, SYDVKM. V gave up 6 bases and J gave up 7 bases; unmatched junction bases: 8. Here the CDR3 reads CASSPGQLIGELFF. The CDR3 DNA sequence: TGTGCCAGCAGCCCGGGACAGCTAATCGGGGAGCTGTTTTTT.

This clonotype was detected many times. V gene TRBV7-2 combines with J gene TRBJ2-7; no clear D gene. Trimming took off 4 bases at V and 0 bases at J, with 10 bases between the two ends. The germline CDR1 and CDR2 sequences are SGHTA and FQGNSA. This CDR3 spans 14 amino acids. The DNA of the CDR3 is TGTGCCAGCAGCTACACACGGAGCTCCTACGAGCAGTACTTC. Translation gives CASSYTRSSYEQYF.

This clonotype was observed a handful of times. The V and J genes are TRBV4-2 and TRBJ2-5; 9 positions agree with TRBD1. The junction had 14 bases not matched to a gene; V was cut back by 2 bases and J by 7 bases. This CDR3 is 17 amino acids long. Germline CDR1 is LGHNA and CDR2 is YNFKEQ. In DNA form, the CDR3 reads TGTGCCAGCAGCCAACTGGACGGGACAGGGAGAGGAGGGACCCAGTACTTC. Its protein is CASSQLDGTGRGGTQYF.

V and J are TRBV28 and TRBJ2-5; perhaps TRBD1 as D (6 bases). The CDR3 covers 13 residues. Trimming shortened V by 5 bases and J by 3 bases, and 10 bases separated the two germline ends. Germline CDR1 and CDR2: MDHEN and SYDVKM. The CDR3 sequence is CASSTHREETQYF. DNA for the CDR3: TGTGCCAGCAGTACCCACAGGGAAGAGACCCAGTACTTC.

The chain employs TRBV14 and TRBJ1-1; perhaps TRBD1 as D (5 bases). This CDR3 contains 13 residues. Germline V lookup: CDR1 SGHDN, CDR2 FVKESK. Trimming removed 0 bases from V and 11 bases from J, with 13 bases in between. CDR3: CASSQDLGVAAFF. CDR3 sequence (DNA): TGTGCCAGCAGCCAAGACCTGGGGGTCGCGGCTTTCTTT.

The rearrangement links TRBV10-3 to TRBJ2-5; the D gene is possibly TRBD2 (7 bases). Trimming pared 5 bases from V and 8 bases from J, leaving 21 bases between. The CDR3 runs 15 residues. Per germline, CDR1 ENHRY and CDR2 SYGVKD. CDR3 region: CAISRGGGRLTTQYF. CDR3 bases: TGTGCCATCAGTAGGGGCGGGGGCCGACTTACCACCCAGTACTTC.

The chain combines TRBV20-1 with TRBJ2-1; 8 positions match TRBD2. V was pared by 3 bases and J by 3 bases, with 4 bases of the junction left unmatched. The CDR3 is 14 amino acids. Per germline, CDR1 DFQATT and CDR2 SNEGSKA (reference sequence). In DNA form, the CDR3 reads TGCAGTGCTAGTGGTAGCGGGGACTACAATGAGCAGTTCTTC. This codes for CSASGSGDYNEQFF.

This clonotype was counted ten times or more. This chain links TRBV7-2 with TRBJ2-3, with 8 bases lining up with TRBD1. The germline V gene has CDR1 SGHTA and CDR2 FQGNSA. The CDR3 spans 15 residues. Trimming removed 4 bases from V and 3 bases from J; junction bases left unmatched: 6. Here the CDR3 reads CASSSDRAPTDTQYF. CDR3 nucleotide sequence: TGTGCCAGCAGCTCGGACAGGGCACCTACAGATACGCAGTATTTT.

This clonotype was found many times. The chain is built from TRBV6-2 or TRBV6-3 and TRBJ2-1; 9 positions agree with TRBD2. J gave up 8 bases and V 6 bases, and 8 bases lay outside the gene matches. This CDR3 comprises 14 residues. Per the germline V gene, CDR1 is MNHEY and CDR2 is SVGEGT. The CDR3 bases are TGTGCCAGCAGGAGGGGACTAGCAGTATATGAGCAGTTCTTC. It is translated as CASRRGLAVYEQFF.

This clonotype was observed at least ten times. V gene TRBV20-1 combines with J gene TRBJ2-2; TRBD1 might be the D (6 bases). Per germline, CDR1 DFQATT and CDR2 SNEGSKA (reference sequence). The length of the CDR3 is 14 residues. The ends were cut back, 6 bases at V and 1 base at J, with 12 bases in the middle. The CDR3 here is CSAKDRRNTGELFF. The CDR3 coding sequence is TGCAGTGCGAAGGACAGACGGAACACCGGGGAGCTGTTTTTT.

This clonotype was seen many times. A much larger clone differs by one base, so this may be a read error. The chain uses TRBV7-8 and TRBJ1-1; D is perhaps TRBD1 (5 bases). This CDR3 comprises 14 residues. CDR1 and CDR2 (germline): SGHVS, FQNEAQ. V was pared by 1 base and J by 1 base, with 7 bases between. The CDR3 DNA reads TGTGCCAGCAGCTTAGATGGGGGGAACACTGAAGCTTTCTTT. It codes for CASSLDGGNTEAFF. The full variable domain, in which reference TRBV7-8 and TRBJ1-1 provide the parts outside the CDR3, is GAGVSQSPRYKVAKRGQDVALRCDPISGHVSLFWYQQALGQGPEFLTYFQNEAQLDKSGLPSDRFFAERPEGSVSTLKIQRTQQEDSAVYLCASSLDGGNTEAFFGQGTRLTVV.

In this sample, this clonotype turned up many times. This chain joins TRBV6-2 or TRBV6-3 and TRBJ2-1; 7 bases agree with TRBD1. Germline V gene lookup returns CDR1 MNHEY and CDR2 SVGEGT. This CDR3 is 13 amino acids long. V gave up 6 bases and J gave up 9 bases; unmatched junction bases: 8. CDR3 protein: CASRGDSHVEQFF. The CDR3, as DNA: TGTGCCAGCAGGGGGGACAGTCACGTTGAGCAGTTCTTC.

In its sample, this clonotype was seen many times. The chain carries TRBV20-1 and TRBJ2-2; D remains ambiguous. V lost 0 bases, J lost 0 bases, and 11 bases lay in between. Germline lookup yields CDR1 DFQATT and CDR2 SNEGSKA (reference sequence). The CDR3 totals 16 residues. CDR3 in amino acids: CSARDLRNPNTGELFF. The CDR3 coding sequence is TGCAGTGCTAGAGATCTCAGGAACCCGAACACCGGGGAGCTGTTTTTT.

In this sample, this clonotype turned up many times. The rearrangement uses TRBV12-3 or TRBV12-4 and TRBJ1-2; 7 nucleotides agree with TRBD1. The CDR3 consists of 14 residues. After removal of 6 bases from V and 4 bases from J, the junction contained 8 bases not matched to a gene. CDR3 sequence reads: CASSWSDRAYGYTF. The CDR3 bases are TGTGCCAGCAGCTGGTCAGACAGGGCCTATGGCTACACCTTC.

This clonotype was observed at least ten times. V gene TRBV20-1 combines with J gene TRBJ2-7; 7 bases line up with TRBD1. The CDR3 totals 16 residues. CDR1 is DFQATT and CDR2 is SNEGSKA in the germline V gene (reference sequence). V dropped 1 base and J dropped 0; count of bases not matched to a gene: 9. The CDR3 sequence: CSARGPDRHSSYEQYV. The CDR3 bases are TGCAGTGCTAGAGGCCCGGACAGGCATAGCTCCTACGAGCAGTACGTC.

This clonotype turned up a few times. The chain's CDR3 is CSVELMREQYF. For the CDR3, the DNA is TGCAGCGTTGAATTGATGCGAGAGCAGTACTTC. The rearrangement joins TRBV29-1 to TRBJ2-7, with D uncertain. Germline V gene lookup returns CDR1 SQVTM and CDR2 ANQGSEA. Between the trimmed V and J ends, which lost 2 bases and 7 bases, there was a span of 9 bases. CDR3 length: 11 residues.

The table lists this clonotype with many counts. This chain connects TRBV28 to TRBJ2-4, with D possibly being TRBD1 (6 bases). Germline V gene data show CDR1 as MDHEN and CDR2 as SYDVKM. V was trimmed by 3 bases and J by 4 bases, leaving 22 bases between them. CDR3 length: 18 amino acids. CDR3 sequence (DNA): TGTGCCAGCAGTTTCCCACCGGAAGGGGGTGAGCTTAAAAACATTCAGTACTTC. Translating it yields CASSFPPEGGELKNIQYF.

This clonotype came up many times. V is TRBV7-2 and J is TRBJ2-1; D is possibly TRBD1 (5 bases). The germline V gene encodes CDR1 SGHTA and CDR2 FQGNSA. This CDR3 is built from 13 residues. V was trimmed by 3 bases and J by 5 bases, leaving 8 bases between them. CDR3 in amino acids: CASSFRQHNEQFF. The CDR3 DNA is TGTGCCAGCAGCTTCAGACAGCACAATGAGCAGTTCTTC.

The rearrangement links TRBV20-1 to TRBJ2-7; perhaps D is TRBD1 or TRBD2 (6 bases each). The CDR3 is 13 residues long. V was cut by 5 bases and J by 12 bases, with 23 bases left in between. The germline CDR1 and CDR2 sequences are DFQATT and SNEGSKA (reference sequence). The CDR3: CSALIWGAPRMYF. The CDR3 region has the DNA TGCAGTGCTTTGATCTGGGGGGCGCCCAGGATGTACTTC.

This clonotype was seen many times. V usage is TRBV19 and J usage is TRBJ2-3, with D possibly being TRBD1 (6 bases). This CDR3 has 15 residues. The germline V and J ends were trimmed by 5 bases and 2 bases, with 14 bases remaining between them. Germline V gene sequence: CDR1 LNHDA, CDR2 SQIVND (reference sequence). CDR3 residues: CASSGGLTFTDTQYF. DNA for the CDR3: TGTGCCAGTAGTGGGGGCCTAACTTTCACAGATACGCAGTATTTT.